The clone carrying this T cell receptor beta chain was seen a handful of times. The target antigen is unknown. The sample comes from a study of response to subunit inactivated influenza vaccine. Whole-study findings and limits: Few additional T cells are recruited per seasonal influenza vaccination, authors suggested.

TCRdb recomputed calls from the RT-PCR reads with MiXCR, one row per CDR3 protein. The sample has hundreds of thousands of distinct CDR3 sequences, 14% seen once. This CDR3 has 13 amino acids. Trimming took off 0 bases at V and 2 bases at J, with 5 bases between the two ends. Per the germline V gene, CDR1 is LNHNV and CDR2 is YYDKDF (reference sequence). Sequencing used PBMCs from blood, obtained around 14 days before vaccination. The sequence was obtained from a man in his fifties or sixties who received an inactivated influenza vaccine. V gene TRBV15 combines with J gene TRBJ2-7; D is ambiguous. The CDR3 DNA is TGTGCCACCAGCAGAGATCTCCCCTACGAGCAGTACTTC. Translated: CATSRDLPYEQYF. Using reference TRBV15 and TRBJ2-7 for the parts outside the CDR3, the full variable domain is DAMVIQNPRYQVTQFGKPVTLSCSQTLNHNVMYWYQQKSSQAPKLLFHYYDKDFNNEADTPDNFQSRRPNTSFCFLDIRSPGLGDTAMYLCATSRDLPYEQYFGPGTRLTVT.